Listed below are T cell receptor beta chains from one sample, sequenced in a study of T-cell memory formation after mild COVID-19. MiXCR was run by TCRdb on the 5' RACE reads, yielding one entry per CDR3 protein. The sample contains hundreds of thousands of distinct CDR3 sequences, around 14% of which appear only once. The sequenced material came from PBMCs or a T cell subset sorted from them (not recorded which). These receptors were collected from a man aged 18 to 30 who had mild COVID-19 (a few samples of this study predate the infection). Cell type and time point are not known. CDR3s include the opening cysteine and the closing phenylalanine or tryptophan. A D gene is named only where the DNA matches it firmly. Clone size appears in some rows only: once, few, many, or a class for an expanded clone.

>NA|TRBV5-1|TRBD1|TRBJ2-7
TGCGCCAGCAGCTTGGTCGGGACAGAGTACTCCTACGAGCAGTACTTC
CASSLVGTEYSYEQYF
>few|TRBV12-3/TRBV12-4|TRBD1|TRBJ1-4
TGTGCCAGCAGTCCGACAGGGGGCCAAAGTGGTGAAAAACTGTTTTTT
CASSPTGGQSGEKLFF
>NA|TRBV19|NA|TRBJ1-2
TGTGCCAGTAGTCTCCGGGACAACTCCTATGGCTACACCTTC
CASSLRDNSYGYTF
>NA|TRBV7-2|NA|TRBJ1-6
TGTGCCAGCACGGGTTTTAATTCACCCCTCCACTTT
CASTGFNSPLHF
>NA|TRBV6-5|NA|TRBJ2-2
TGTGCCAGCAGTTACTCTCGAACCAACGCGAACACCGGGGAGCTGTTTTTT
CASSYSRTNANTGELFF
>NA|TRBV29-1|TRBD1|TRBJ1-5
TGCAGCGTTGGGGACAGGGGGAGGCAGCCCCAGCATTTT
CSVGDRGRQPQHF
>few|TRBV7-2|TRBD1|TRBJ1-1
TGTGCCAGCAGCAGGACAGGGCGGGGCACTGAAGCTTTCTTT
CASSRTGRGTEAFF
>NA|TRBV7-2|NA|TRBJ1-5
TGTGCCAGCAGCCCTCAGTTATATAGCAATCAGCCCCAGCATTTT
CASSPQLYSNQPQHF
>few|TRBV7-9|TRBD2|TRBJ2-3
TGTGCCAGCAGCCGACCTGGCGCGGGGGGCGCAGATACGCAGTATTTT
CASSRPGAGGADTQYF
>few|TRBV2|TRBD2|TRBJ2-5
TGTGCCAGCAGTGAACCCAGCGGGGGGGCCGGGACCCAGTACTTC
CASSEPSGGAGTQYF
>NA|TRBV7-2|NA|TRBJ1-2
TGTGCCAGCAGCCACACAGTTAACTATGGCTACACCTTC
CASSHTVNYGYTF